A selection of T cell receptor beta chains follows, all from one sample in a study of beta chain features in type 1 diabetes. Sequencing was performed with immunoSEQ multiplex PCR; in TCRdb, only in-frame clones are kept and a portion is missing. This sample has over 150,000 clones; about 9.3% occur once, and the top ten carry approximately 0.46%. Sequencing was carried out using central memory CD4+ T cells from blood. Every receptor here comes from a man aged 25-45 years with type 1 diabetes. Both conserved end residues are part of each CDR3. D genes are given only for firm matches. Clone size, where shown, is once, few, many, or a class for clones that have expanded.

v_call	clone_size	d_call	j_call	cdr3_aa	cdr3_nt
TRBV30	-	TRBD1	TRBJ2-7	CAWSVTGATFIYRKF	TGTGCCTGGAGTGTGACAGGGGCCACCTTCATATATCGCAAATTC
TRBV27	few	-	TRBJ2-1	CASTGGWVNEQFF	TGTGCCAGCACTGGAGGGTGGGTCAATGAGCAGTTCTTC
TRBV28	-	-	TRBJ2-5	CASSLYEQSRETQYF	TGTGCCAGCAGTTTATACGAGCAGTCTAGGGAGACCCAGTACTTC
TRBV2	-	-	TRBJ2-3	CASSFMDTQYF	TGTGCCAGCAGTTTTATGGATACGCAGTATTTT
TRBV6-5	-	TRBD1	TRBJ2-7	CASGRPRDRPYEQYF	TGTGCCAGCGGTCGTCCTCGGGACAGACCCTACGAGCAGTACTTC
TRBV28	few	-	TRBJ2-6	CASSFVSSGANVLTF	TGTGCCAGCAGTTTCGTATCCTCTGGGGCCAACGTCCTGACTTTC
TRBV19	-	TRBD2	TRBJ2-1	CASSLQDGRAFTYNEQFF	TGTGCCAGTAGTCTCCAGGACGGGAGGGCCTTTACCTACAATGAGCAGTTCTTC
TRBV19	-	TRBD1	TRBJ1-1	CASLHPGQGSEAFF	TGTGCCAGCCTCCACCCGGGACAGGGCTCTGAAGCTTTCTTT
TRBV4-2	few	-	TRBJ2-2	CASSSGLGTTGELFF	TGTGCCAGCAGCTCGGGACTGGGGACCACCGGGGAGCTGTTTTTT
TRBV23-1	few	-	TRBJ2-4	CASSRSLGKNIQYF	TGCGCCAGCAGTCGGTCACTAGGCAAAAACATTCAGTACTTC
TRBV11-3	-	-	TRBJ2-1	CASSDSLKAPEQFF	TGTGCCAGCAGCGACTCCCTGAAAGCCCCTGAGCAGTTCTTC
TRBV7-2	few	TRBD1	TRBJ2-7	CASSLERSGGEQYF	TGTGCCAGCAGCTTAGAAAGGTCAGGGGGCGAGCAGTACTTC
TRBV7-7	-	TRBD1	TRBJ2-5	CASKPTGGGETQYF	TGTGCTAGCAAACCGACAGGGGGCGGAGAGACCCAGTACTTC
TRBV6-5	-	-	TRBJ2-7	CASSIGTPGEQYF	TGTGCCAGCAGTATAGGGACACCCGGCGAGCAGTACTTC
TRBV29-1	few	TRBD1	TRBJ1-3	CSVGQGAGNTIYF	TGCAGCGTTGGACAGGGCGCTGGAAACACCATATATTTT
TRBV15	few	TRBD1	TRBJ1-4	CATSSAPTGSNEKLFF	TGTGCCACCAGCAGTGCCCCGACAGGGAGTAATGAAAAACTGTTTTTT